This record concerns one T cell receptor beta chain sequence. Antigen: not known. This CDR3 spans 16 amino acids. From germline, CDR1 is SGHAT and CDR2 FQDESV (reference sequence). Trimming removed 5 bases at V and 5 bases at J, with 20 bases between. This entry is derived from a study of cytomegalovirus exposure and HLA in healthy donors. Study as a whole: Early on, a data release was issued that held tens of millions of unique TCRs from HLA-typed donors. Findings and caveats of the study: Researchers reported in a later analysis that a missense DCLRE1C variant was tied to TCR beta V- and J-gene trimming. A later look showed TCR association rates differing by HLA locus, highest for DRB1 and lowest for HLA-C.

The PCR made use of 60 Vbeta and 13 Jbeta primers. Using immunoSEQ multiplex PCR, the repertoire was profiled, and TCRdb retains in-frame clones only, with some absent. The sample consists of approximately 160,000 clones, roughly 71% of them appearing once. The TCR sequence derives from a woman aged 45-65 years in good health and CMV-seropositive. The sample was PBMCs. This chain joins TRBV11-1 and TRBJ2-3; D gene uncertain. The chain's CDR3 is CASSHRVQRIGDTQYF. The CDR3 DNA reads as TGTGCCAGCAGCCACCGGGTCCAGCGAATTGGAGATACGCAGTATTTT. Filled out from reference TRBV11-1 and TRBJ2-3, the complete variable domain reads EAEVAQSPRYKITEKSQAVAFWCDPISGHATLYWYRQILGQGPELLVQFQDESVVDDSQLPKDRFSAERLKGVDSTLKIQPAELGDSAMYLCASSHRVQRIGDTQYFGPGTRLTVL.